The source of this T cell receptor beta chain is a study of T cells in localized non-small cell lung cancer. Findings and caveats of the study: Uninvolved adjacent lung had higher T cell clonality than tumor and all other tissues.

This clone appeared once. Its antigen is undetermined. V dropped 2 bases and J dropped 0 bases, with 8 bases sitting between them. Per germline, CDR1 SGHKS and CDR2 YYEKEE (reference sequence). This CDR3 spans 14 amino acids. Here immunoSEQ multiplex PCR was the method, and the copy in TCRdb shows in-frame clones only, minus some. The profile covers tens of thousands of clones, with almost 85% appearing a single time and approximately 3% taken by the ten largest. The receptor was isolated from a man aged 35 to 70 with stage I lung adenocarcinoma. This chain links TRBV5-5 with TRBJ1-1; unclear D gene. Sequences were derived from peripheral blood, sampled before any cancer treatment. CDR3 in DNA: TGTGCCAGCAGCTTCGGACGGGTGAACACTGAAGCTTTCTTT. The encoded protein is CASSFGRVNTEAFF.